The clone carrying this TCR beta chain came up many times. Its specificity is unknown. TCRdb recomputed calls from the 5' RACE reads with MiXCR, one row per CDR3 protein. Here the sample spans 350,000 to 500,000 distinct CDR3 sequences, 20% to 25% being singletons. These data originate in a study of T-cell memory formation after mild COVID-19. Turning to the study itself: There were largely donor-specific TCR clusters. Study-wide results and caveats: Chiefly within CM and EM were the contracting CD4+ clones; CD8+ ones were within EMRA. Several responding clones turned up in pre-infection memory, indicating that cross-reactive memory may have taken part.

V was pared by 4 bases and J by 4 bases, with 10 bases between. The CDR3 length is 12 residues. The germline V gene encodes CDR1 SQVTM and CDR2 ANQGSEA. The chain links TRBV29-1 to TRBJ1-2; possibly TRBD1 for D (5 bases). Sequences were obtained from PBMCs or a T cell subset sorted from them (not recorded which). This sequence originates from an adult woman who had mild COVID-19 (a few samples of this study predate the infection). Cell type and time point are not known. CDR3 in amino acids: CSVADRGYGYTF. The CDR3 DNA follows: TGCAGCGTTGCAGACAGAGGCTATGGCTACACCTTC.